This TCR beta chain emerged from a study of blood T cell repertoires in COVID-19. Whole-study context: Some COVID-19 samples were acute and others convalescent; all came from the United States, Italy and Spain. From T cells, B-cell-depleted T cells, or PBMCs came the material, which was cDNA or gDNA.

From germline, CDR1 is SGDLS and CDR2 YYNGEE. The CDR3 covers 15 residues. V was cut by 3 bases and J by 2 bases, with 14 bases left in between. As handled by the study authors: Estimation of nucleated cell counts relied on the amplification of reference gene primers. The table came from immunoSEQ multiplex PCR; TCRdb's copy has only in-frame clones and leaves some out. The D gene and trimming were derived from the DNA, and the V and J assignments and clone size from that table. The top ten hold around 6.5% of the sample, which has 80,000 to 130,000 clones, roughly 90% seen once. What was sequenced was peripheral blood. The chain is built from TRBV9 and TRBJ1-2, with a possible D match to TRBD1 (6 bases). This clonotype was obtained from a woman aged 55-69 years with acute or convalescent COVID-19. The CDR3 loop is CASSAASGTNYGYTF. CDR3 nucleotides: TGTGCCAGCAGCGCAGCAAGTGGGACAAACTATGGCTACACCTTC.